Presented here are 31 T cell receptor beta chains from one specimen sequenced in a study of cytotoxic CD8 clonotypes in ibrutinib-treated CLL listed by TCRdb under 2021. This specimen's time point label, interpreted: roughly 25 months on ibrutinib. Library preparation employed the immunoSEQ multiplex PCR assay. TCRdb carries this immuneACCESS record with in-frame sequences only. Its versions omit some clonotypes, under half of them owing to an unresolved V gene in the studies checked, with the rest unexplained. In all, the sample holds 150,000 to 200,000 clones, and over 60% of those were seen once. Around 15% of the sample is held by the ten biggest clonotypes. Sequencing was performed on PBMCs, taken after 24 months of ibrutinib treatment. The receptors stem from a human donor with chronic lymphocytic leukemia.

V and J are TRBV11-2 and TRBJ1-1; 7 positions match TRBD1. Trimming removed 0 bases from V and 5 bases from J; junction bases left unmatched: 6. CDR3 length: 15 residues. CDR1 is SGHAT and CDR2 is FQNNGV in the germline V gene. The CDR3 DNA reads TGTGCCAGCAGCTTAGATTCAGGGGGGAGGACTGAAGCTTTCTTT. As protein: CASSLDSGGRTEAFF.

In its sample, this clone was seen a few times. The V and J genes are TRBV6-1 and TRBJ1-5; D is unclear. Germline CDR1 and CDR2: MNHNS and SASEGT. Trimming shortened V by 1 base and J by 4 bases, and 17 bases separated the two germline ends. CDR3 length equals 17 residues. CDR3 coding DNA: TGTGCCAGCAGTGAAGTTGGATCCCTAGTCTTTAATCAGCCCCAGCATTTT. Its protein product is CASSEVGSLVFNQPQHF.

This chain links TRBV27 with TRBJ2-3; D possibly corresponds to TRBD2 (6 bases). The CDR3 covers 16 residues. Germline assignment: CDR1 MNHEY and CDR2 SMNVEV (reference sequence). V lost 5 bases, J lost 0 bases, and 15 bases lay in between. The chain's CDR3 is CASSIARRVSTDTQYF. CDR3 DNA: TGTGCCAGCAGTATAGCTAGGAGGGTGAGCACAGATACGCAGTATTTT.

The chain uses TRBV5-4 and TRBJ2-7; D is perhaps TRBD2 (5 bases). The CDR3 extends over 13 amino acids. V was trimmed by 3 bases and J by 6 bases, leaving 13 bases between them. Germline V lookup: CDR1 SGHNT, CDR2 YYREEE (reference sequence). The CDR3 sequence: CASSSDGGVEQYF. Written as DNA, the CDR3 is TGTGCCAGCAGCTCCGATGGAGGAGTCGAGCAGTACTTC. Variable domain in full (rest from reference TRBV5-4 and TRBJ2-7): ETGVTQSPTHLIKTRGQQVTLRCSSQSGHNTVSWYQQALGQGPQFIFQYYREEENGRGNFPPRFSGLQFPNYSSELNVNALELDDSALYLCASSSDGGVEQYFGPGTRLTVT.

This clone was detected only once. The chain recombines TRBV9 with TRBJ2-2, with TRBD2 matching over 7 bases. CDR3 size: 16 residues. V lost 2 bases to trimming and J lost 6 bases; unmatched junction nucleotides: 10. The germline gives CDR1 SGDLS, CDR2 YYNGEE. The CDR3 is CASSVASGAHAGELFF. CDR3 DNA sequence: TGTGCCAGCAGCGTCGCGAGCGGGGCTCATGCCGGGGAGCTGTTTTTT.

This clone was recorded a few times. This sequence joins TRBV19 and TRBJ1-4; 11 nucleotides agree with TRBD1. V shed 10 bases and J 6 bases; nucleotides not matched to a gene: 4. Germline V gene sequence: CDR1 LNHDA, CDR2 SQIVND (reference sequence). CDR3 length: 13 residues. CDR3 sequence: CATKGQGDEKLFF. In nucleotides, the CDR3 is TGTGCCACCAAGGGACAGGGGGATGAAAAACTGTTTTTT. Supplemented by reference TRBV19 and TRBJ1-4, the full variable domain reads DGGITQSPKYLFRKEGQNVTLSCEQNLNHDAMYWYRQDPGQGLRLIYYSQIVNDFQKGDIAEGYSVSREKKESFPLTVTSAQKNPTAFYLCATKGQGDEKLFFGSGTQLSVL.

The chain combines TRBV18 with TRBJ2-2; perhaps TRBD1 as D (7 bases). Trimming shortened V by 11 bases and J by 3 bases, and 19 bases separated the two germline ends. The CDR3 sequence is 15 residues long. Looked up from germline, CDR1 is KGHSH and CDR2 is LQKENI. The CDR3 region is CASGPGQRDTGELFF. DNA of the CDR3: TGTGCCTCTGGTCCGGGACAGCGGGACACCGGGGAGCTGTTTTTT. Using reference TRBV18 and TRBJ2-2 for the parts outside the CDR3, the full variable domain is NAGVMQNPRHLVRRRGQEARLRCSPMKGHSHVYWYRQLPEEGLKFMVYLQKENIIDESGMPKERFSAEFPKEGPSILRIQQVVRGDSAAYFCASGPGQRDTGELFFGEGSRLTVL.

This sequence joins TRBV27 and TRBJ2-2; 11 bases match TRBD2. The CDR3 is made up of 18 amino acids. V was pared by 5 bases and J by 0 bases, with 8 bases of the junction left unmatched. Per germline, CDR1 MNHEY and CDR2 SMNVEV (reference sequence). CDR3 coding DNA: TGTGCCAGCAGTCCTTTAGGGACTAGCGGAGCGAACACCGGGGAGCTGTTTTTT. Residues: CASSPLGTSGANTGELFF.

V usage is TRBV5-4 and J usage is TRBJ2-1; a possible D gene is TRBD1 (6 bases). Germline CDR1 reads SGHNT; CDR2 reads YYREEE (reference sequence). The CDR3 consists of 14 residues. With 2 bases removed from V and 4 bases from J, the gap between germline ends came to 10 bases. The CDR3 region has the DNA TGTGCCAGCAGCTTCCGGGACACTTACAATGAGCAGTTCTTC. Translation gives CASSFRDTYNEQFF. Based on the CDR3 plus reference TRBV5-4 and TRBJ2-1, the full variable domain is ETGVTQSPTHLIKTRGQQVTLRCSSQSGHNTVSWYQQALGQGPQFIFQYYREEENGRGNFPPRFSGLQFPNYSSELNVNALELDDSALYLCASSFRDTYNEQFFGPGTRLTVL.

The count of this clone is one. This chain links TRBV30 with TRBJ2-1, with 10 bases aligning to TRBD2. Germline lookup yields CDR1 GTSNPN and CDR2 SVGIG (reference sequence). V dropped 4 bases and J dropped 6; count of bases not matched to a gene: 9. The length of the CDR3 is 15 residues. The DNA of the CDR3 is TGTGCCTGGAACCTACTAGCGGGATTCTTCAATGAGCAGTTCTTC. This sequence encodes CAWNLLAGFFNEQFF. Filled out from reference TRBV30 and TRBJ2-1, the complete variable domain reads SQTIHQWPATLVQPVGSPLSLECTVEGTSNPNLYWYRQAAGRGLQLLFYSVGIGQISSEVPQNLSASRPQDRQFILSSKKLLLSDSGFYLCAWNLLAGFFNEQFFGPGTRLTVL.

J is TRBJ2-3 and V is TRBV7-9, with 7 bases identical to TRBD1. The CDR3 is made up of 11 amino acids. V lost 6 bases and J lost 8; bases outside the gene matches: 2. Germline V gene sequence: CDR1 SEHNR, CDR2 FQNEAQ (reference sequence). The CDR3 region is CASRTGSTQYF. The CDR3 region has the DNA TGTGCCAGCAGGACAGGGAGTACGCAGTATTTT.

This clone was picked up one time. The J gene is TRBJ2-5, the V gene TRBV5-6; D remains ambiguous. Germline V gene data show CDR1 as SGHDT and CDR2 as YYEEEE. Trimming left V 0 bases short and J 1 base short, with 7 bases between. The CDR3 runs 14 residues. The CDR3 protein is CASSLGRVQETQYF. The CDR3 region has the DNA TGTGCCAGCAGCTTGGGACGGGTCCAAGAGACCCAGTACTTC.

The chain couples TRBV2 to TRBJ2-1, with a possible D match to TRBD2 (6 bases). V dropped 7 bases and J dropped 7 bases, with 14 bases sitting between them. CDR3 length equals 13 residues. Per the germline V gene, CDR1 is SNHLY and CDR2 is FYNNEI. In DNA form, the CDR3 reads TGTGCCAGCATCCCCGGGGGATTTAATGAGCAGTTCTTC. It codes for CASIPGGFNEQFF.

The chain carries TRBV4-3 and TRBJ2-7; TRBD2 matches 14 bases. Germline-derived CDR1 and CDR2 are LGHNA and YSLEER. J lost 2 bases, V lost 3 bases, and 3 bases had no gene match. The CDR3 spans 16 residues. The CDR3 DNA reads as TGCGCCAGCAGCCACCGACTAGCGGGAGGGCCCTACGAGCAGTACTTC. Protein: CASSHRLAGGPYEQYF.

The chain uses TRBV10-1 and TRBJ2-7; 11 bases line up with TRBD1. The J segment lost 4 bases and the V segment lost 0 bases, leaving 2 bases of the junction unmatched. Germline assignment: CDR1 WNHNN and CDR2 SYGVQD (reference sequence). This CDR3 comprises 15 residues. In DNA, the CDR3 is TGCGCCAGCAGTGAGTCCGGGGACAGGGGGTACGAGCAGTACTTC. Protein product: CASSESGDRGYEQYF.

This clone was detected a few times. CDR3 protein: CASSILGFGETQYF. CDR3 DNA sequence: TGTGCCAGTAGTATTCTGGGGTTTGGGGAGACCCAGTACTTC. The chain carries TRBV19 and TRBJ2-5, with D unclear. The germline V gene encodes CDR1 LNHDA and CDR2 SQIVND (reference sequence). The CDR3 runs 14 residues. Trimming left V 3 bases short and J 5 bases short, with 13 bases between.

This clone was seen only a few times. The chain links TRBV6-5 to TRBJ2-6, with no clear D. There are 15 residues in the CDR3. Germline assignment: CDR1 MNHEY and CDR2 SVGAGI. V lost 5 bases and J 3 bases, leaving 11 bases between the germline ends. The CDR3 DNA is TGTGCCAGCAGTCTCACCCCCGTTGGGGCCAACGTCCTGACTTTC. Protein sequence: CASSLTPVGANVLTF.

The V and J genes are TRBV25-1 and TRBJ1-2; the D gene is possibly TRBD1 (5 bases). Trimming removed 4 bases at V and 4 bases at J, with 13 bases between. The CDR3 has 14 residues. Germline V gene data show CDR1 as MGHDK and CDR2 as SYGVNS. The DNA for the CDR3 is TGTGCCAGCAGTGCCCCGGGGGGGGGCTATGGCTACACCTTC. Residues: CASSAPGGGYGYTF.

The V call is TRBV29-1, the J call TRBJ2-7, with D tentatively TRBD1 or TRBD2 (5 bases each). Germline CDR1 SQVTM, CDR2 ANQGSEA. The CDR3 has 12 amino acids. The CDR3 region is CPTGPGAYEQYF. CDR3 coding DNA: TGCCCCACGGGACCTGGGGCCTACGAGCAGTACTTC.

This CDR3 reads CASSMTSGYTDTQYF. CDR3 in DNA: TGTGCCAGCAGCATGACTAGCGGGTACACAGATACGCAGTATTTT. This sequence joins TRBV9 and TRBJ2-3; TRBD2 agrees at 10 bases. Trimming at V came to 4 bases and at J to 2 bases, leaving 4 bases not matched to a gene. Germline V gene data show CDR1 as SGDLS and CDR2 as YYNGEE. CDR3 length: 15 amino acids. The entire variable domain, with the rest obtained from reference TRBV9 and TRBJ2-3, is as follows: DSGVTQTPKHLITATGQRVTLRCSPRSGDLSVYWYQQSLDQGLQFLIQYYNGEERAKGNILERFSAQQFPDLHSELNLSSLELGDSALYFCASSMTSGYTDTQYFGPGTRLTVL.

Written as DNA, the CDR3 is TGTGCCAGTGGAACAGGGGGCCCGTACGAGCAGTACTTC. Translating gives CASGTGGPYEQYF. The rearrangement uses TRBV19 and TRBJ2-7, with 9 bases that match TRBD1. The CDR3 has 13 amino acids. Germline V gives CDR1 LNHDA, CDR2 SQIVND (reference sequence). The J segment lost 4 bases and the V segment lost 8 bases, leaving 6 bases of the junction unmatched.

V is TRBV11-2 and J is TRBJ2-5; 8 nucleotides line up with TRBD1. CDR3 length: 15 residues. The V segment lost 5 bases and the J segment 6 bases; nucleotides outside the gene matches: 11. CDR1 and CDR2 (germline): SGHAT, FQNNGV. The CDR3 nucleotides read TGTGCCAGCAGCGCGACAGGACAGGGTTTACAGACCCAGTACTTC. It translates to CASSATGQGLQTQYF.

The V gene is TRBV28, the J gene TRBJ1-5, with TRBD1 as a possible D gene (5 bases). Germline CDR1 MDHEN, CDR2 SYDVKM. Trimming removed 10 bases from V and 3 bases from J, with 19 bases in between. This CDR3 has 15 residues. The CDR3 DNA reads as TGTGCCACTAGGCAAGGGTGGGGGAACAATCAGCCCCAGCATTTT. This gives the protein CATRQGWGNNQPQHF. Using reference TRBV28 and TRBJ1-5 for the parts outside the CDR3, the full variable domain is DVKVTQSSRYLVKRTGEKVFLECVQDMDHENMFWYRQDPGLGLRLIYFSYDVKMKEKGDIPEGYSVSREKKERFSLILESASTNQTSMYLCATRQGWGNNQPQHFGDGTRLSIL.

CDR3 region: CASSTSGGPPGEQYF. The CDR3 DNA reads TGTGCCAGCAGCACTAGCGGGGGACCTCCGGGGGAGCAGTACTTC. The chain links TRBV28 to TRBJ2-7; 11 bases line up with TRBD2. Germline V gene data show CDR1 as MDHEN and CDR2 as SYDVKM. The junction had 11 bases not matched to a gene; V was cut back by 6 bases and J by 7 bases. The CDR3 covers 15 residues.

The chain is built from TRBV7-3 and TRBJ2-5, with no clear D. Trimming removed 6 bases at V and 2 bases at J, with 16 bases between. The CDR3 consists of 15 residues. The V gene's germline CDR1 is SGHTA and CDR2 FQGTGA. The CDR3 sequence: CASSDSVSGQETQYF. In DNA, the CDR3 is TGTGCCAGCAGTGATTCCGTTTCAGGACAAGAGACCCAGTACTTC. Together with reference TRBV7-3 and TRBJ2-5, the CDR3 gives the full variable domain: GAGVSQTPSNKVTEKGKYVELRCDPISGHTALYWYRQSLGQGPEFLIYFQGTGAADDSGLPNDRFFAVRPEGSVSTLKIQRTERGDSAVYLCASSDSVSGQETQYFGPGTRLLVL.

Written as DNA, the CDR3 is TGTGCCAGCAGCTTTGAAAAAGGGAGGGGGCTCTCCCAAGAGACCCAGTACTTC. Amino acids: CASSFEKGRGLSQETQYF. This chain joins TRBV5-4 and TRBJ2-5; possibly TRBD1 or TRBD2 for D (7 bases each). This CDR3 comprises 18 residues. The V end was cut by 2 bases, the J end by 1 base, with 21 bases between. Germline CDR1 and CDR2: SGHNT and YYREEE (reference sequence).

This clone was detected only a few times. The chain joins TRBV18 to TRBJ2-2; 7 nucleotides agree with TRBD1. The CDR3 sequence is 16 residues long. In germline, CDR1 is KGHSH, CDR2 LQKENI. The ends lost 3 bases at V and 6 bases at J; junction bases unmatched: 10. DNA of the CDR3: TGTGCCAGCTCACCTCCTGCGACAGGGTCCGCCGGGGAGCTGTTTTTT. This translates into CASSPPATGSAGELFF.

The chain is built from TRBV7-3 and TRBJ2-3; D gene ambiguous. Germline CDR1 reads SGHTA; CDR2 reads FQGTGA. V was pared by 5 bases and J by 0 bases, with 6 bases between. The CDR3 loop spans 13 amino acids. DNA for the CDR3: TGTGCCAGCAGCCCCCATAGCACAGATACGCAGTATTTT. This encodes CASSPHSTDTQYF.

The rearrangement links TRBV7-2 to TRBJ1-5, with D perhaps TRBD1 (6 bases). With 5 bases removed from V and 4 bases from J, the gap between germline ends came to 15 bases. CDR1 and CDR2 from the germline V gene are SGHTA and FQGNSA. The CDR3 is 15 residues long. In nucleotides, the CDR3 is TGTGCCAGCAGCATAAACCGGGACATAAATCAGCCCCAGCATTTT. It specifies CASSINRDINQPQHF.

About this clone: The sample has other DNA sequences that encode this CDR3 too. V is TRBV18 and J is TRBJ1-4, with a tentative D call TRBD1 (6 bases). The CDR3 has 13 residues. CDR1 is KGHSH, CDR2 LQKENI, per germline. V lost 3 bases to trimming and J lost 7 bases, with 9 bases between them. The CDR3 nucleotides read TGTGCCAGCTCACCGCGAGGGGGTGAAAAACTGTTTTTT. Amino acids: CASSPRGGEKLFF.

This rearrangement joins TRBV5-8 to TRBJ2-5; TRBD1 matches 11 bases. Germline CDR1 and CDR2: SGHTS and YDEGEE. Trimming removed 1 base from V and 6 bases from J; junction bases left unmatched: 5. The CDR3 runs to 15 residues. The CDR3: CASSLLGTGGKTQYF. CDR3 sequence (DNA): TGTGCCAGCAGCTTGCTGGGGACAGGGGGGAAGACCCAGTACTTC.